The T cell receptor beta chain described here comes from a study of blood T cell repertoires in COVID-19. Study-level background: Both acute and convalescent COVID-19 samples were obtained from the United States, Italy and Spain. The cDNA or gDNA used as material had been derived from T cells, B-cell-depleted T cells, or PBMCs.

In the authors' methods: Using reference gene primer amplification, nucleated cell counts were estimated. Clones were read by immunoSEQ multiplex PCR, and TCRdb kept only the in-frame ones, dropping some. Clone size and V and J calls were adopted from that table, with D and trimming inferred from the DNA. The sample contains 150,000 to 200,000 clones, approximately 86% of which appear only once. The V and J ends lost 6 bases and 3 bases, in that order; junction bases with no gene match: 4. The CDR3 consists of 14 residues. CDR1 is ENHRY, CDR2 SYGVKD, per germline. The origin of this receptor is a man between 60 and 75 years old with acute or convalescent COVID-19. Input material: peripheral blood. The V call is TRBV10-3, the J call TRBJ2-2, with 7 bases that match TRBD1. The CDR3 here is CAISRTGDTGELFF. The CDR3 DNA follows: TGTGCCATCAGCAGGACAGGAGACACCGGGGAGCTGTTTTTT.